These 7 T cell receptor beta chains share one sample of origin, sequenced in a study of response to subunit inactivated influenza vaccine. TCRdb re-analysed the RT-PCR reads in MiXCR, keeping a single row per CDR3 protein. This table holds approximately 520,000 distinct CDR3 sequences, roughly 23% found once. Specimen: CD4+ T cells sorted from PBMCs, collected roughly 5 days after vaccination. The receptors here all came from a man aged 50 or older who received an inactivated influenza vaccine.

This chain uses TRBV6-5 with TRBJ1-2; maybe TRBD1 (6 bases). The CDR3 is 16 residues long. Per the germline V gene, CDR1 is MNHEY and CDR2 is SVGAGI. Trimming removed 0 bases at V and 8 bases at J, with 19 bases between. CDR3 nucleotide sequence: TGTGCCAGCAGTTACTCTAACCGAGGGGGGGTTGGCGGCTACACCTTC. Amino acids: CASSYSNRGGVGGYTF.

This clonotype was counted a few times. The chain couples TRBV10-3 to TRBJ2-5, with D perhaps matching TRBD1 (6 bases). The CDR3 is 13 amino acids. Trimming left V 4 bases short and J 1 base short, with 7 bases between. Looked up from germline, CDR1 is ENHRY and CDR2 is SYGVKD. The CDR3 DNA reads TGTGCCATCAGTGTGGGGGCCCAAGAGACCCAGTACTTC. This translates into CAISVGAQETQYF.

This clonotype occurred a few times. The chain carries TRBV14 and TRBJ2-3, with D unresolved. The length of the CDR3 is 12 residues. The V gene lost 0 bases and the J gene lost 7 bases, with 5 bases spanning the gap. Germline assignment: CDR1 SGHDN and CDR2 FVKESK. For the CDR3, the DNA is TGTGCCAGCAGCCAAGATCCTTATACGCAGTATTTT. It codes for CASSQDPYTQYF.

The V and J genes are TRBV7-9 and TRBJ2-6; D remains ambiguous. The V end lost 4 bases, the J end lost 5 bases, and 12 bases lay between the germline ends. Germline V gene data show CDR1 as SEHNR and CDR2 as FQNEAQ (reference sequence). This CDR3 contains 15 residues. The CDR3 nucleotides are TGTGCCAGCAGCTCGGACGGTGTTAGGGCCAACGTCCTGACTTTC. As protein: CASSSDGVRANVLTF.

The CDR3 DNA sequence: TGCGCCAGCAGCCTTGAGGTGGCCCAAGAGACCCAGTACTTC. Translating it yields CASSLEVAQETQYF. V gene TRBV5-1 combines with J gene TRBJ2-5; D not certain. Germline-derived CDR1 and CDR2 are SGHRS and YFSETQ. V lost 4 bases, J lost 1 base, and 11 bases lay in between. The CDR3 totals 14 residues.

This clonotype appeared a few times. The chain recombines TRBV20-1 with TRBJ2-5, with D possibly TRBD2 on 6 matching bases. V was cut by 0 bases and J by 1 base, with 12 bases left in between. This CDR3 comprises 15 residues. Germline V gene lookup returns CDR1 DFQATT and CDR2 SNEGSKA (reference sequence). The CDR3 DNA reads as TGCAGTGCTAGAGATGGGGGGAATACCCAAGAGACCCAGTACTTC. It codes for CSARDGGNTQETQYF.

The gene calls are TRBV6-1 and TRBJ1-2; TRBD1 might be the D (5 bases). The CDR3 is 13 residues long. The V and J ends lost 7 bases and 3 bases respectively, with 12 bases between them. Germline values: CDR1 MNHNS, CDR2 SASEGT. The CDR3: CASTPSGYYGYTF. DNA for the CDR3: TGTGCCAGCACTCCCTCAGGGTACTATGGCTACACCTTC.